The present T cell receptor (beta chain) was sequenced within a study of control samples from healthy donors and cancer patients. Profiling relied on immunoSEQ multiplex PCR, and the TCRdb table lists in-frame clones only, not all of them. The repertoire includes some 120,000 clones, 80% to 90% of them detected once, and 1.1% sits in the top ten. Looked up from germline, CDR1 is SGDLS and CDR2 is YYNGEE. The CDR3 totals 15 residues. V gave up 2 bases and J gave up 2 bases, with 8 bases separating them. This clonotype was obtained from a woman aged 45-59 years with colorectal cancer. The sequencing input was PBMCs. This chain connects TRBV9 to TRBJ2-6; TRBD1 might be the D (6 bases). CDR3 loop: CASSVSGAGANVLTF. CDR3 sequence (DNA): TGTGCCAGCAGCGTTTCAGGGGCTGGGGCCAACGTCCTGACTTTC.